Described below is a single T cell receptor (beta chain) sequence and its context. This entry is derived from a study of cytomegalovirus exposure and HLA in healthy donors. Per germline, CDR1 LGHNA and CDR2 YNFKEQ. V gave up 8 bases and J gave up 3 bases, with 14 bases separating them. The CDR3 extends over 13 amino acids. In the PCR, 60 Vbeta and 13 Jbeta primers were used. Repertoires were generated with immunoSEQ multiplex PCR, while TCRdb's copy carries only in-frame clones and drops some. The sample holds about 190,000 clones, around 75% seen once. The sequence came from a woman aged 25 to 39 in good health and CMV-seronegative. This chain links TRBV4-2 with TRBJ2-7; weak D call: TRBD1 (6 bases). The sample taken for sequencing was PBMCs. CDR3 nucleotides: TGTGCCAGCCGCCGGGACAAGCACTACGAGCAGTACTTC. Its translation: CASRRDKHYEQYF.